The clone carrying this T cell receptor (beta chain) was recorded many times. Germline V lookup: CDR1 SGHRS, CDR2 YFSETQ. The CDR3 is 15 residues long. The V segment lost 0 bases and the J segment 2 bases; nucleotides outside the gene matches: 4. This sample was taken from a study of neurological immune-mediated disorders. Using its own MiXCR run on the 5' RACE reads, TCRdb lists one record per CDR3 protein. The sample has around 70,000 distinct CDR3 sequences, less than 5.5% seen once. The sample comprised PBMCs. V is TRBV5-1 and J is TRBJ2-7; TRBD2 aligns across 8 bases. The sequence was obtained from a man aged 18 to 29 with multiple sclerosis. DNA of the CDR3: TGCGCCAGCAGCTTGGCGGCTAGCGGGCCCTACGAGCAGTACTTC. This gives the protein CASSLAASGPYEQYF. Full variable domain (missing parts from reference TRBV5-1 and TRBJ2-7): KAGVTQTPRYLIKTRGQQVTLSCSPISGHRSVSWYQQTPGQGLQFLFEYFSETQRNKGNFPGRFSGRQFSNSRSEMNVSTLELGDSALYLCASSLAASGPYEQYFGPGTRLTVT.